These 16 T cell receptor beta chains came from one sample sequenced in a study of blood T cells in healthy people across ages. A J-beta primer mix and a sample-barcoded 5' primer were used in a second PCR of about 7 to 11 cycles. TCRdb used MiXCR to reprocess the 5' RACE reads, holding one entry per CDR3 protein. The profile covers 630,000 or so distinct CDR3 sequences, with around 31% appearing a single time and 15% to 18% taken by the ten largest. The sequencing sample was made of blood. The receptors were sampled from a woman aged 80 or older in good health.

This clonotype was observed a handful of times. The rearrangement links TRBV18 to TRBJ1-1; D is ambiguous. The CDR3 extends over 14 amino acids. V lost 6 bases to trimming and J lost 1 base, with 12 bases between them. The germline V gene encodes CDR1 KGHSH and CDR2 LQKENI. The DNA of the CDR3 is TGTGCCAGCTCGACCGTAGGTGGGAACACTGAAGCTTTCTTT. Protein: CASSTVGGNTEAFF.

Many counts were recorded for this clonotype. CDR3 sequence reads: CSARGIQGNTEAFF. The CDR3, as DNA: TGCAGTGCTAGAGGAATACAGGGAAACACTGAAGCTTTCTTT. This chain uses TRBV20-1 with TRBJ1-1, with TRBD1 as a possible D gene (6 bases). This CDR3 region has 14 residues. Germline V gene data show CDR1 as DFQATT and CDR2 as SNEGSKA (reference sequence). The V end was cut by 1 base, the J end by 2 bases, with 11 bases between.

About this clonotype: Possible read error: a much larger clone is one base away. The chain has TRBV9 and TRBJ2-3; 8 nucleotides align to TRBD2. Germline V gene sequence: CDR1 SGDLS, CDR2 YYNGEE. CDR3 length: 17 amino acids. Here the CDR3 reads CTSSVAPGLASTDTQYF. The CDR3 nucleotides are TGTACCAGCAGCGTAGCCCCAGGACTAGCCAGCACAGATACGCAGTATTTT.

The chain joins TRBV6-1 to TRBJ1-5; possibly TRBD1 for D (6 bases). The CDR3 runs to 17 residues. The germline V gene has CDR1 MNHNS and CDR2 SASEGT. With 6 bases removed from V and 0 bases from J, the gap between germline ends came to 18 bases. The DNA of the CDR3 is TGTGCCAGCAGGAAATCATGGACAGCTTATAGCAATCAGCCCCAGCATTTT. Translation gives CASRKSWTAYSNQPQHF.

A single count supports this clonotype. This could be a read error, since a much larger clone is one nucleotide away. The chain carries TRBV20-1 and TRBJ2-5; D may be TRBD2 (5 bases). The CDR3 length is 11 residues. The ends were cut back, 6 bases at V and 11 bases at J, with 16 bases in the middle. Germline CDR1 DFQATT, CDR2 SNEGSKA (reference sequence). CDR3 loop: CSARGTQQQYF. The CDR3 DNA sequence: TGCAGTGCCCGGGGAACACAACAGCAGTACTTC.

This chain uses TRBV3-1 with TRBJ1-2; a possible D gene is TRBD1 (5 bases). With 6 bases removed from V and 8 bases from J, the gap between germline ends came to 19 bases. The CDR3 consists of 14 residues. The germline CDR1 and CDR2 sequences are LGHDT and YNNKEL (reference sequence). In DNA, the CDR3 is TGTGCCAGCAGGCCCTCAGGAGGGGCGCACGGCTACACCTTC. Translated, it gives CASRPSGGAHGYTF.

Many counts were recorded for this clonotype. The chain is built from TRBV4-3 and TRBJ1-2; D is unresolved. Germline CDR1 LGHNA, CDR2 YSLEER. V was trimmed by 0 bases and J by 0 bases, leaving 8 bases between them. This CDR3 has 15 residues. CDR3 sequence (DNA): TGCGCCAGCAGCCAAGAACTTGCAGCTAACTATGGCTACACCTTC. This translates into CASSQELAANYGYTF.

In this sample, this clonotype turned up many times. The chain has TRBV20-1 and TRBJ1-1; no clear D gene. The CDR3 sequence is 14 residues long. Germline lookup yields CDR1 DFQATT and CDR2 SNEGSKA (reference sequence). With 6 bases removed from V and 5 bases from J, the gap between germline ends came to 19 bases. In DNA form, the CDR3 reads TGCAGTGCGGGGAGGTCTGCATCACTGACTGAAGCTTTCTTT. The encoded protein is CSAGRSASLTEAFF.

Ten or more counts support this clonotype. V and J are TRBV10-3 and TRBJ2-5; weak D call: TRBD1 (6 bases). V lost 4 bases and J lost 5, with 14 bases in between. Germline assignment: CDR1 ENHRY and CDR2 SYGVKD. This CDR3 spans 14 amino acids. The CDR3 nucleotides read TGTGCCATCAGTGTTGGGGGCCAGTGGGAGACCCAGTACTTC. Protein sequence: CAISVGGQWETQYF.

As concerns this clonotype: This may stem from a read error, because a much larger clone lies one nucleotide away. CDR3 amino acids: CSASSRRGGTDTQYF. Written as DNA, the CDR3 is TGCAGTGCAAGCAGTCGACGGGGCGGCACAGATACGCAGTATTTT. The V and J genes are TRBV20-1 and TRBJ2-3; D tentatively reads TRBD1 or TRBD2 (5 bases each). Germline lookup yields CDR1 DFQATT and CDR2 SNEGSKA (reference sequence). The CDR3 is made up of 15 amino acids. V was clipped by 6 bases and J by 1 base, with 17 bases between them.

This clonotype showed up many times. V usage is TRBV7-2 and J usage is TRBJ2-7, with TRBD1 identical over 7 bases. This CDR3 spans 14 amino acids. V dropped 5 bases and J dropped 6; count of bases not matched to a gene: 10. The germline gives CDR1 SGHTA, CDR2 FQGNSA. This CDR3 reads CASSPGQTSGEQYF. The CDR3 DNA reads TGTGCCAGCAGCCCGGGACAGACCTCGGGCGAGCAGTACTTC.

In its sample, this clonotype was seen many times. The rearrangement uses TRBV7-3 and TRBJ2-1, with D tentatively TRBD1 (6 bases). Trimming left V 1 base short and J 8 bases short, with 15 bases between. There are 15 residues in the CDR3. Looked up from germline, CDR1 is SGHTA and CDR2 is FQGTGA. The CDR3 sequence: CASSLNGQLWDEQFF. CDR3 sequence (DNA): TGTGCCAGCAGCTTAAACGGACAGCTTTGGGATGAGCAGTTCTTC.

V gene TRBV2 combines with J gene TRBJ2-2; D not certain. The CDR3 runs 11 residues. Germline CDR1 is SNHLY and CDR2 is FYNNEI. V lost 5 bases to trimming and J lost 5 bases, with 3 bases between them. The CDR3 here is CASSTTGELFF. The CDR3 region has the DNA TGTGCCAGCAGTACGACCGGGGAGCTGTTTTTT.

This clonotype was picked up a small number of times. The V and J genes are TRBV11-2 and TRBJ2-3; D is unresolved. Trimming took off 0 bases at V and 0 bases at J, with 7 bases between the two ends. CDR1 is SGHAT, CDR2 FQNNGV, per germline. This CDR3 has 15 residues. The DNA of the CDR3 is TGTGCCAGCAGCTTAGATCTCGCTAGCACAGATACGCAGTATTTT. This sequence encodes CASSLDLASTDTQYF.

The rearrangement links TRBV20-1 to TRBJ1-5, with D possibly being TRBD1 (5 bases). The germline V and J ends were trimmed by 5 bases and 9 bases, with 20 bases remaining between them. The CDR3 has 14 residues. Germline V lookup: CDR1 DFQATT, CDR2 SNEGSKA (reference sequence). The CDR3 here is CSAGSWQGGGPQHF. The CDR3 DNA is TGCAGTGCTGGGTCATGGCAGGGTGGCGGGCCCCAGCATTTT.

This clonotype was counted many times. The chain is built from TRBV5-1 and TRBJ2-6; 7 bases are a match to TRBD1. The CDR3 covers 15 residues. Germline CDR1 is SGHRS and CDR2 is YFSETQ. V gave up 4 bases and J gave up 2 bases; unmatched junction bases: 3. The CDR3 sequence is CASSITGAGANVLTF. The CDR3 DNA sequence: TGCGCCAGCAGCATTACAGGGGCTGGGGCCAACGTCCTGACTTTC.